This TCR beta chain was identified in a study of CDR3 diversity in severe acne. This clonotype was detected only a few times. TCRdb used MiXCR to reprocess the PCR reads, holding one entry per CDR3 protein. The table records over 85,000 distinct CDR3 sequences, roughly half of them present only once. The germline V gene encodes CDR1 SEHNR and CDR2 FQNEAQ (reference sequence). This CDR3 has 12 amino acids. Deletions cut 5 bases from V and 12 bases from J, with 16 bases between. The sample comprised blood. The TCR originated in a male donor with acne. This sequence joins TRBV7-9 and TRBJ1-2; D is perhaps TRBD1 (5 bases). The CDR3 bases are TGTGCCAGCAGCCAGGGAAGCTCTGGAAACACCTTC. It specifies CASSQGSSGNTF.